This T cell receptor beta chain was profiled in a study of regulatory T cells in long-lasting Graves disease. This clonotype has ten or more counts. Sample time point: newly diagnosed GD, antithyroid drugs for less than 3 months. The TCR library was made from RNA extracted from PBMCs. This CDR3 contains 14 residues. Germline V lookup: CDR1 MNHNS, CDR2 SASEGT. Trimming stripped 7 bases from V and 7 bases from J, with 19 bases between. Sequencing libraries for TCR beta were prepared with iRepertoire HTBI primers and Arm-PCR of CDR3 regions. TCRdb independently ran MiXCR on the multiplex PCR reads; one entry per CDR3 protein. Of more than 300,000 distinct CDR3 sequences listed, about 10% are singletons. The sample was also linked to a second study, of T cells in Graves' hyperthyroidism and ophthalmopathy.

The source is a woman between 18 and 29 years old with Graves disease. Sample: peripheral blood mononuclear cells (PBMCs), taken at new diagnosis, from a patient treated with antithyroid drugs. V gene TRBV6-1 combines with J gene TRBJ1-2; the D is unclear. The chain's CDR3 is CASTKARLDSGYTF. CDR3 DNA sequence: TGTGCCAGCACGAAGGCACGGCTGGACTCTGGCTACACCTTC.